This TCR beta chain was identified during a study of control samples from healthy donors and cancer patients. Repertoires were generated with immunoSEQ multiplex PCR, while TCRdb's copy carries only in-frame clones and drops some. The sample lists tens of thousands of clones, about 87% occurring once. The germline gives CDR1 SGHTA, CDR2 FQGNSA. This CDR3 spans 16 amino acids. With V trimmed by 2 bases and J by 5 bases, 8 bases remained unmatched. This clonotype originated in a woman aged 70-85 years in good health. The chain carries TRBV7-2 and TRBJ2-5, with 10 bases identical to TRBD2. Material: blood. The CDR3: CASSLPSGRSWETQYF. The CDR3 bases are TGTGCCAGCAGCTTACCTAGCGGGAGATCATGGGAGACCCAGTACTTC. Combining the CDR3 with reference TRBV7-2 and TRBJ2-5 gives the whole variable domain GAGVSQSPSNKVTEKGKDVELRCDPISGHTALYWYRQSLGQGLEFLIYFQGNSAPDKSGLPSDRFSAERTGGSVSTLTIQRTQQEDSAVYLCASSLPSGRSWETQYFGPGTRLLVL.